Listed below are T cell receptor beta chains from one sample, sequenced in a study of glioma-infiltrating T cells after dendritic cell vaccination. TCRdb's copy holds only in-frame clones and misses some; the assay was immunoSEQ multiplex PCR. The sample has around 60,000 clones, 70% to 90% seen once. The specimen comprised blood, sampled after dendritic cell vaccination. Source of these receptors: a human donor with glioblastoma. The CDR3 runs from the conserved cysteine through the conserved F or W. The D gene is left open where the match is weak. Size values are once, few and many counts, or a class for expanded clones, and some rows have none.

j_call: TRBJ1-6
d_call: -
cdr3_length: 14
v_call: TRBV27
clone_size: few
cdr3_nt: TGTGCCAGCAGCCGGAGCTCCTATAATTCACCCCTCCACTTT
cdr3_aa: CASSRSSYNSPLHF

j_call: TRBJ2-4
d_call: -
cdr3_length: 14
v_call: TRBV29-1
clone_size: -
cdr3_nt: TGCAGCGTTGCGGAGGGACGTGGATGGAACATTCAGTACTTC
cdr3_aa: CSVAEGRGWNIQYF

j_call: TRBJ2-7
d_call: TRBD2
cdr3_length: 14
v_call: TRBV28
clone_size: -
cdr3_nt: TGTGCCAGCCGTAGCGGGGGTACATCCTACGAGCAGTACTTC
cdr3_aa: CASRSGGTSYEQYF

j_call: TRBJ2-3
d_call: -
cdr3_length: 15
v_call: TRBV28
clone_size: -
cdr3_nt: TGTGCCAGCAGTTTCAGGCGGGGGCCCGGGGATACGCAGTATTTT
cdr3_aa: CASSFRRGPGDTQYF

j_call: TRBJ2-3
d_call: TRBD1
cdr3_length: 16
v_call: TRBV7-3
clone_size: -
cdr3_nt: TGTGCCAGCAGCTTAAACCCGCCGTCAGGGGGCGATACGCAGTATTTT
cdr3_aa: CASSLNPPSGGDTQYF

j_call: TRBJ1-5
d_call: TRBD1
cdr3_length: 18
v_call: TRBV7-9
clone_size: -
cdr3_nt: TGTGCCAGCAGCTTAGCTGGACCGGGACAGGGGGAGAGACAGCCCCAGCATTTT
cdr3_aa: CASSLAGPGQGERQPQHF

j_call: TRBJ2-7
d_call: -
cdr3_length: 12
v_call: TRBV7-9
clone_size: -
cdr3_nt: TGTGCCAGCAGCTTAGCCGGGAGCGAGCAGTACTTC
cdr3_aa: CASSLAGSEQYF

j_call: TRBJ2-7
d_call: -
cdr3_length: 15
v_call: TRBV9
clone_size: -
cdr3_nt: TGTGCCAGCAGCCTCACCGGTGCAGGGACCTACGAGCAGTACTTC
cdr3_aa: CASSLTGAGTYEQYF

j_call: TRBJ1-2
d_call: TRBD1
cdr3_length: 14
v_call: TRBV19
clone_size: -
cdr3_nt: TGTGCCAGTATTCCACAGGGGACCGTCTATGGCTACACCTTC
cdr3_aa: CASIPQGTVYGYTF

j_call: TRBJ1-6
d_call: TRBD1
cdr3_length: 11
v_call: TRBV11-3
clone_size: -
cdr3_nt: TGTGCCAGCCAGCGTGGGGACAGGGTATTTTTT
cdr3_aa: CASQRGDRVFF

j_call: TRBJ2-5
d_call: -
cdr3_length: 13
v_call: TRBV6-5
clone_size: once
cdr3_nt: TGTGCCAGCAGTTACTCAGGGGTAGAGACCCAGTACTTC
cdr3_aa: CASSYSGVETQYF

j_call: TRBJ2-1
d_call: TRBD2
cdr3_length: 17
v_call: TRBV5-1
clone_size: -
cdr3_nt: TGCGCCAGCAGCTTGCATACTAGCGGGCAATCCTACAATGAGCAGTTCTTC
cdr3_aa: CASSLHTSGQSYNEQFF

j_call: TRBJ1-4
d_call: -
cdr3_length: 16
v_call: TRBV4-3
clone_size: -
cdr3_nt: TGCGCCAGCAGCCAAGATCAGAGGGGGGGGAATGAAAAACTGTTTTTT
cdr3_aa: CASSQDQRGGNEKLFF

j_call: TRBJ2-7
d_call: -
cdr3_length: 12
v_call: TRBV5-4
clone_size: -
cdr3_nt: TGTGCCAGCAAAGGGGGGGGCTACGAGCAGTACTTC
cdr3_aa: CASKGGGYEQYF

j_call: TRBJ2-7
d_call: TRBD2
cdr3_length: 15
v_call: TRBV7-2
clone_size: -
cdr3_nt: TGTGCCAGCAGCCCCTCTAGCGGGCAGACCTACGAGCAGTACTTC
cdr3_aa: CASSPSSGQTYEQYF

j_call: TRBJ2-1
d_call: TRBD2
cdr3_length: 15
v_call: TRBV6-6
clone_size: -
cdr3_nt: TGTGCCAGCAGTCCGACTAGCGGGGGGTTTAATGAGCAGTTCTTC
cdr3_aa: CASSPTSGGFNEQFF

j_call: TRBJ2-2
d_call: TRBD2
cdr3_length: 15
v_call: TRBV9
clone_size: -
cdr3_nt: TGTGCCAGCAGCGTAGGGGGACTAGCAGCCGGGGAGCTGTTTTTT
cdr3_aa: CASSVGGLAAGELFF

j_call: TRBJ2-5
d_call: TRBD1
cdr3_length: 16
v_call: TRBV19
clone_size: -
cdr3_nt: TGTGCCAGTAGTATACAACCGGACAGGGTGGGTGAGACCCAGTACTTC
cdr3_aa: CASSIQPDRVGETQYF

j_call: TRBJ2-6
d_call: -
cdr3_length: 18
v_call: TRBV11-3
clone_size: -
cdr3_nt: TGTGCCAGCAGTGGTCAACCCACAGGGTTCACTGGGGCCAACGTCCTGACTTTC
cdr3_aa: CASSGQPTGFTGANVLTF

j_call: TRBJ2-7
d_call: TRBD1
cdr3_length: 15
v_call: TRBV5-1
clone_size: once
cdr3_nt: TGCGCCAGCAGTCAACAGGGGTTTGGTGGTGACGAGCAGTACTTC
cdr3_aa: CASSQQGFGGDEQYF

j_call: TRBJ2-3
d_call: -
cdr3_length: 16
v_call: TRBV4-3
clone_size: -
cdr3_nt: TGCGCCAGCAGCCAAGATAAGGGCAGGGGAATAGATACGCAGTATTTT
cdr3_aa: CASSQDKGRGIDTQYF

j_call: TRBJ1-5
d_call: TRBD1
cdr3_length: 16
v_call: TRBV4-1
clone_size: once
cdr3_nt: TGCGCCAGCAGCCAAGCGGGACAGGGACGCAATCAGCCCCAGCATTTT
cdr3_aa: CASSQAGQGRNQPQHF

j_call: TRBJ2-7
d_call: TRBD1
cdr3_length: 16
v_call: TRBV7-8
clone_size: -
cdr3_nt: TGTGCCAGCAGCTTCCTCCCGGGACAGGGAACCTACGAGCAGTACTTC
cdr3_aa: CASSFLPGQGTYEQYF

j_call: TRBJ1-4
d_call: -
cdr3_length: 14
v_call: TRBV11-2
clone_size: -
cdr3_nt: TGTGCCAGCAGCGACCGACTGGGGCGAGAAAAACTGTTTTTT
cdr3_aa: CASSDRLGREKLFF